This TCR beta chain originates from a study of OX40 agonist ivuxolimab in advanced cancers. This clone was seen a few times. Its cognate antigen is unknown. Generated by immunoSEQ multiplex PCR, the TCRdb table keeps only in-frame clones and is missing some. The table includes approximately 31,000 clones, 65% to 80% detected once. CDR1 is ENHRY, CDR2 SYGVKD, per germline. With V trimmed by 6 bases and J by 7 bases, 3 bases remained unmatched. The CDR3 spans 12 residues. General study findings and limits: At doses 0.1 to 3.0 mg/kg, CD4+ and CD8+ clones expanded.

The study sampled blood at baseline, cycle 4 day 1, and cycle 7 day 1. The source was CD4+ or CD8+ T cells sorted from blood, collected in a trial of the OX40 agonist ivuxolimab. The sequence was obtained from an adult with an advanced solid tumor such as melanoma, head and neck, liver or kidney cancer. The genes are TRBV10-3 and TRBJ1-1, with 9 bases lining up with TRBD1. CDR3 residues: CAIRDRGYEAFF. CDR3 sequence (DNA): TGTGCCATCAGGGACAGGGGCTATGAAGCTTTCTTT.